This T cell receptor (beta chain) was sequenced in a study of control samples from healthy donors and cancer patients (TCRdb year 2020). Library preparation was by the immunoSEQ multiplex PCR assay. Imported from immuneACCESS, the table was reduced by TCRdb to in-frame sequences with V and J called. These copies leave out some clones; in studies compared against another copy, an unresolved V gene accounts for under half, and the cause of the remainder is not known. The table kept for this sample lists fewer than 250,000 clones. Less than 2.5% of the sample lies in the top ten. The germline V gene encodes CDR1 SNHLY and CDR2 FYNNEI. The CDR3 numbers 15 residues from cysteine through phenylalanine. This entry keeps only the CDR3 DNA: 45 bases, framed from base 1. V has 5 bases trimmed and J has 8 bases trimmed; junction bases matching no gene number 5. About this clone: What antigen it recognizes has not been identified.

This TCR was recovered from a woman under 40 in good health. The chain couples TRBV2 to TRBJ1-6, with TRBD1 matching 11 junction bases. Sequencing used blood. For the CDR3, the sequence is CASSRTGGSDSPLHF. DNA sequence: TGTGCCAGCAGTCGGACAGGGGGCAGCGATTCACCCCTCCACTTT.